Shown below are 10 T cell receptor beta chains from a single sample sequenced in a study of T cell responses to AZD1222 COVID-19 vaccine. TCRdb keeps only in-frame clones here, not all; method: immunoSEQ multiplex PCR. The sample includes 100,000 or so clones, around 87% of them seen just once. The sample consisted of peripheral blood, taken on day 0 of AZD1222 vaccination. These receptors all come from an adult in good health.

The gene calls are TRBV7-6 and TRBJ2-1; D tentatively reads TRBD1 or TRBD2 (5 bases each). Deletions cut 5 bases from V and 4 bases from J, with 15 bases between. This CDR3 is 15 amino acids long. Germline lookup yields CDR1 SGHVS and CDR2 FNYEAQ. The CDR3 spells CASSDRDLPYNEQFF. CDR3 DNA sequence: TGTGCCAGCAGCGACCGGGACCTACCATACAATGAGCAGTTCTTC.

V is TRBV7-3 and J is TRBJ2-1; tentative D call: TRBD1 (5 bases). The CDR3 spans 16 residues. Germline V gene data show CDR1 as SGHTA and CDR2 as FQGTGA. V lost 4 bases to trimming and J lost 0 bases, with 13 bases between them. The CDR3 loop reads CASSSSGAFSYNEQFF. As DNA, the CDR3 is TGTGCCAGCAGCTCGAGTGGGGCGTTCTCCTACAATGAGCAGTTCTTC.

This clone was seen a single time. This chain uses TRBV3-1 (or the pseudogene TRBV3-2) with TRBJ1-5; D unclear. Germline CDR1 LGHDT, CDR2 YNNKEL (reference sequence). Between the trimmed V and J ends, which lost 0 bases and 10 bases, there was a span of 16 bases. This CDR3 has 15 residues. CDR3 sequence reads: CASSQDPSYGGPQHF. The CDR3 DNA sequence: TGTGCCAGCAGCCAAGATCCTTCCTACGGTGGACCCCAGCATTTT.

CDR3 residues: CASSPRPSGGNTGELFF. The DNA for the CDR3 is TGCGCCAGCAGCCCCCGCCCGTCCGGAGGGAACACCGGGGAGCTGTTTTTT. The chain employs TRBV5-1 and TRBJ2-2, with D perhaps TRBD2 (5 bases). CDR3 length: 17 residues. Trimming removed 4 bases from V and 1 base from J, with 17 bases in between. Germline V CDR1 and CDR2: SGHRS, YFSETQ.

CDR3 DNA sequence: TGTGCCAGCAGCCCTTGGGGTCAGGTAGATACGCAGTATTTT. Translation: CASSPWGQVDTQYF. J is TRBJ2-3 and V is TRBV5-6; D gene ambiguous. This CDR3 region has 14 residues. V lost 4 bases and J lost 5, with 14 bases in between. CDR1 is SGHDT and CDR2 is YYEEEE in the germline V gene.

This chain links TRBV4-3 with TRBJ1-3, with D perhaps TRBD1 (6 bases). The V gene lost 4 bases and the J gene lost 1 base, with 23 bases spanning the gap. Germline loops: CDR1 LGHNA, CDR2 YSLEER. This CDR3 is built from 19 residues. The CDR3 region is CASSLIRGGARGSGNTIYF. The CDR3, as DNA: TGCGCCAGCAGCCTCATCCGCGGGGGGGCAAGAGGATCTGGAAACACCATATATTTT.

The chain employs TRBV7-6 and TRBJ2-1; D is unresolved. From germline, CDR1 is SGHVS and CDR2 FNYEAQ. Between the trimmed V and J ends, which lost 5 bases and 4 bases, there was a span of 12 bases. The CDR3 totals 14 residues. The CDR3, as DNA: TGTGCCAGCAGCCCCCCCAGGCCTTACAATGAGCAGTTCTTC. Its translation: CASSPPRPYNEQFF.

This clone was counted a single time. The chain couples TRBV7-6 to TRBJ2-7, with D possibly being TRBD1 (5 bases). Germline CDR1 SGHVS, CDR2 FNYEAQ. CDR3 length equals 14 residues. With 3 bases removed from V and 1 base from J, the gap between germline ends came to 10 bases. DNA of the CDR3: TGTGCCAGCAGCTTTGGAGACAGTTCCTACGAGCAGTACTTC. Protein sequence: CASSFGDSSYEQYF.

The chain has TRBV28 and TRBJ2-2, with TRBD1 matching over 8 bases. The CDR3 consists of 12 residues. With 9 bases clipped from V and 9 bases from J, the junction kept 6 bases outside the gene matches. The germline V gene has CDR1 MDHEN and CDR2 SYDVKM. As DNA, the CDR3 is TGTGCCAGTAACCAGGGGGCTAGGGAGCTGTTTTTT. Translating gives CASNQGARELFF.

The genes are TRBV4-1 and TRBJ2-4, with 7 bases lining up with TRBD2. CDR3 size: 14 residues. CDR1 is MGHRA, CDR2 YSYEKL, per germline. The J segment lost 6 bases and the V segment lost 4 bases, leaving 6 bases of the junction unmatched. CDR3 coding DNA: TGCGCCAGCAGCCCTAGTCCTAGCGGAAACATTCAGTACTTC. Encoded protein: CASSPSPSGNIQYF.